Following are 2 T cell receptor beta chains from one sample sequenced in a study of CD8 T cells in Susac syndrome. An input of about 0.5 to 1 ug of RNA was subjected to reverse transcription using random hexamers. TCRdb analysed the immunoSEQ multiplex PCR reads with MiXCR anew, one entry per CDR3 protein. The sample lists 170,000 or so distinct CDR3 sequences; around 93% were seen once. What was sequenced was CD4+ T cells from PBMCs. The source of these receptors is a human donor with multiple sclerosis.

This rearrangement joins TRBV3-1 to TRBJ1-4; tentatively, D is TRBD1 (5 bases). The CDR3 consists of 15 residues. V lost 0 bases to trimming and J lost 10 bases, with 15 bases between them. Germline assignment: CDR1 LGHDT and CDR2 YNNKEL (reference sequence). The CDR3 sequence is CASSQDRDVWGKLFF. DNA of the CDR3: TGTGCCAGCAGCCAAGACCGGGACGTATGGGGAAAACTGTTTTTT.

The chain is built from TRBV6-1 and TRBJ2-5, with 15 bases that match TRBD2. J lost 5 bases, V lost 6 bases, and 19 bases had no gene match. Germline CDR1 MNHNS, CDR2 SASEGT. This CDR3 is 20 amino acids long. The CDR3 nucleotides are TGTGCCAGCAGCCAAATAAGGACGGGACTAGCGGGAGGTGGGCGGGAGACCCAGTACTTC. This codes for CASSQIRTGLAGGGRETQYF.